The clone carrying this T cell receptor beta chain was seen once. Participants were aged about 18 to 90 years from roughly 25 US areas. Clinical history reported by participants formed the basis on which cohorts were assigned. The CDR3 has 16 residues. The sample is drawn from a study of blood T cell repertoires in COVID-19. Background on the study: PBMCs, B-cell-depleted T cells, or T cells provided the cDNA or gDNA that made up the material.

The method was immunoSEQ multiplex PCR; TCRdb's version includes in-frame clones alone and lacks a portion of them. Counted here are fewer than 350,000 clones, approximately 88% occurring once; the ten biggest clones make up about 1%. Sequencing used PBMCs or T cells enriched from blood (not recorded which). The chain joins TRBV21-1 to TRBJ1-4; TRBD1 is the table's D call and was not checked against the DNA. TRBV21-1 is marked as a pseudogene. This clonotype was sampled from a woman under 40 who had recovered from COVID-19. CDR3 region: CASSKGHQGQFQKLFF. As DNA, the CDR3 is TGTGCCAGCAGCAAAGGTCACCAGGGACAGTTCCAAAAACTGTTTTTT.